These T cell receptor beta chains were read from a single sample in a study of cytomegalovirus exposure and HLA in healthy donors. The table came from immunoSEQ multiplex PCR; TCRdb's copy has only in-frame clones and leaves some out. The sample includes 90,000 to 120,000 clones, around two thirds seen only once; the top ten take 2% to 3%. Material for sequencing was PBMCs. The receptors originated from a man aged 50 to 59 in good health and CMV-seropositive. The CDR3 runs from the conserved cysteine through the conserved F or W.

CDR3aa | v_gene
CASSRDTEAFF | TRBV6-5
CASSSPAGSYNEQFF | TRBV7-3
CASSLIPLSNEQFF | TRBV7-3
CATSRDRNYGYTF | TRBV15
CASSQEYRGETQYF | TRBV14
CASSEGVEVYSPLHF | TRBV2
CASSEERGTEAFF | TRBV2
CASSKVRQDLYYGYTF | TRBV21-1
CAWSVYGGETQYF | TRBV30
CASHGTVGNTIYF | TRBV19
CASSFDPFSGSPLHF | TRBV5-1
CASTHRILGWESTEAFF | TRBV7-9
CASSHPQGRGLFF | TRBV4-1
CASGKGTNTGELFF | TRBV7-3